The 13 T cell receptor beta chains listed next were all sequenced from one sample in a study of beta chain features in type 1 diabetes. These receptors are not linked to any known antigen. Study results and caveats: Patients with Type 1 diabetes showed moderately but significantly shorter TCRB CDR3s in all four CD4+ subsets.

Expressed TCRB transcripts were sequenced after all isolated RNA was converted to cDNA. TCRdb's copy holds only in-frame clones and misses some; the assay was immunoSEQ multiplex PCR. The sample shows 250,000 to 300,000 clones, around 25% of them seen only once. The source material was naive CD4+ T cells from blood. The receptors originated from a woman aged 30 to 39 with type 1 diabetes.

The chain is built from TRBV6-1 and TRBJ2-1; D is unclear. V shed 8 bases and J shed 10 bases, with 15 bases lying between them. CDR1 MNHNS and CDR2 SASEGT come from the germline V gene. The CDR3 has 12 amino acids. CDR3 amino acids: CASGVPVGEQFF. The CDR3, as DNA: TGTGCCAGCGGAGTCCCGGTTGGGGAGCAGTTCTTC.

The CDR3 nucleotides read TGTGCCTGGAGTGTTGATCGGACAGCCTATGGCTACACCTTC. It translates to CAWSVDRTAYGYTF. This rearrangement joins TRBV30 to TRBJ1-2; a weak D match, TRBD1 (6 bases). The CDR3 extends over 14 amino acids. The germline V and J ends were trimmed by 0 bases and 4 bases, with 12 bases remaining between them. From germline, CDR1 is GTSNPN and CDR2 SVGIG (reference sequence).

This clone came up a few times. The chain uses TRBV11-2 and TRBJ2-2; 7 positions agree with TRBD2. The junction had 11 bases not matched to a gene; V was cut back by 6 bases and J by 7 bases. There are 15 residues in the CDR3. Germline assignment: CDR1 SGHAT and CDR2 FQNNGV. CDR3 DNA sequence: TGTGCCAGCAGTTCAACTAGTCGCGGGGGCGGGGAGCTGTTTTTT. This translates into CASSSTSRGGGELFF.

This clone was counted only a few times. The chain joins TRBV10-3 to TRBJ1-1, with D unclear. The ends were cut back, 0 bases at V and 3 bases at J, with 8 bases in the middle. Germline lookup yields CDR1 ENHRY and CDR2 SYGVKD. The CDR3 runs 14 residues. Here the CDR3 DNA reads TGTGCCATCAGTGAGTCGGGGAGACACACTGAAGCTTTCTTT. Encoded protein: CAISESGRHTEAFF.

V and J are TRBV7-2 and TRBJ2-4; 7 bases map to TRBD1. The CDR3 sequence is 14 residues long. Germline CDR1 is SGHTA and CDR2 is FQGNSA. V lost 0 bases, J lost 9 bases, and 5 bases stayed unmatched. As DNA, the CDR3 is TGTGCCAGCAGCTTAGCGACAGGGAATACCATTCAGTACTTC. Translated, it gives CASSLATGNTIQYF. Looking up the rest from reference TRBV7-2 and TRBJ2-4 gives the full variable domain: GAGVSQSPSNKVTEKGKDVELRCDPISGHTALYWYRQSLGQGLEFLIYFQGNSAPDKSGLPSDRFSAERTGGSVSTLTIQRTQQEDSAVYLCASSLATGNTIQYFGAGTRLSVL.

This chain uses TRBV28 with TRBJ2-2; D not certain. Looked up from germline, CDR1 is MDHEN and CDR2 is SYDVKM. This CDR3 region has 12 residues. V was shortened by 8 bases and J by 0 bases, with 4 bases between the two germline ends. CDR3 DNA sequence: TGTGCCAGCCGTACGAACACCGGGGAGCTGTTTTTT. The encoded protein is CASRTNTGELFF.

The CDR3 DNA reads as TGCAGCGGAATGGAGGCGGGGGGTGCTTACAATGAGCAGTTCTTC. Its protein product is CSGMEAGGAYNEQFF. The V call is TRBV29-1, the J call TRBJ2-1, with TRBD2 matching 8 bases. The ends lost 7 bases at V and 4 bases at J; junction bases unmatched: 12. From germline, CDR1 is SQVTM and CDR2 ANQGSEA. This CDR3 region has 15 residues.

The chain has TRBV7-9 and TRBJ2-7; the D is unclear. With 2 bases removed from V and 1 base from J, the gap between germline ends came to 9 bases. Germline lookup yields CDR1 SEHNR and CDR2 FQNEAQ (reference sequence). CDR3 length equals 14 residues. The CDR3 DNA is TGTGCCAGCAGCTTACAAGAGGAGTCCTACGAGCAGTACTTC. As protein: CASSLQEESYEQYF.

The J gene is TRBJ1-2, the V gene TRBV18; 8 bases fit TRBD1. Germline loops: CDR1 KGHSH, CDR2 LQKENI. CDR3 length: 18 residues. The V gene end was trimmed by 4 bases and the J gene end by 4 bases; junction bases not matched to a gene: 17. The chain's CDR3 is CASSQFAGTGRLGYGYTF. The CDR3 DNA is TGTGCCAGCTCACAATTCGCCGGGACAGGTAGACTTGGCTATGGCTACACCTTC.

The chain joins TRBV29-1 to TRBJ2-1; perhaps TRBD2 as D (5 bases). This CDR3 has 13 residues. Per the germline V gene, CDR1 is SQVTM and CDR2 is ANQGSEA. With 4 bases removed from V and 7 bases from J, the gap between germline ends came to 14 bases. The CDR3 DNA is TGCAGCGTTGCGGAACCCTGGGAGAATGAGCAGTTCTTC. Translated: CSVAEPWENEQFF.

J is TRBJ2-1 and V is TRBV19, with 7 bases lining up with TRBD2. Per the germline V gene, CDR1 is LNHDA and CDR2 is SQIVND (reference sequence). After removal of 6 bases from V and 3 bases from J, the junction contained 8 bases not matched to a gene. The CDR3 runs 15 residues. The CDR3 reads CASSPTSENYNEQFF. The CDR3 bases are TGTGCCAGTAGCCCCACTAGCGAGAACTACAATGAGCAGTTCTTC.

The chain is built from TRBV19 and TRBJ1-1; TRBD1 matches at 11 bases. This CDR3 spans 15 amino acids. Germline V gives CDR1 LNHDA, CDR2 SQIVND (reference sequence). Germline trimming cut 5 bases from V and 4 bases from J; bases unmatched to any gene: 6. The CDR3 protein is CASSFGQGASTEAFF. CDR3 coding DNA: TGTGCCAGTAGTTTCGGACAGGGGGCAAGCACTGAAGCTTTCTTT.

This chain connects TRBV7-3 to TRBJ2-5, with 8 bases fitting TRBD2. From germline, CDR1 is SGHTA and CDR2 FQGTGA. V gave up 5 bases and J gave up 5 bases; unmatched junction bases: 10. The CDR3 extends over 15 amino acids. The CDR3 loop is CASSPEAGEWETQYF. As DNA, the CDR3 is TGTGCCAGCAGCCCCGAAGCGGGAGAATGGGAGACCCAGTACTTC.